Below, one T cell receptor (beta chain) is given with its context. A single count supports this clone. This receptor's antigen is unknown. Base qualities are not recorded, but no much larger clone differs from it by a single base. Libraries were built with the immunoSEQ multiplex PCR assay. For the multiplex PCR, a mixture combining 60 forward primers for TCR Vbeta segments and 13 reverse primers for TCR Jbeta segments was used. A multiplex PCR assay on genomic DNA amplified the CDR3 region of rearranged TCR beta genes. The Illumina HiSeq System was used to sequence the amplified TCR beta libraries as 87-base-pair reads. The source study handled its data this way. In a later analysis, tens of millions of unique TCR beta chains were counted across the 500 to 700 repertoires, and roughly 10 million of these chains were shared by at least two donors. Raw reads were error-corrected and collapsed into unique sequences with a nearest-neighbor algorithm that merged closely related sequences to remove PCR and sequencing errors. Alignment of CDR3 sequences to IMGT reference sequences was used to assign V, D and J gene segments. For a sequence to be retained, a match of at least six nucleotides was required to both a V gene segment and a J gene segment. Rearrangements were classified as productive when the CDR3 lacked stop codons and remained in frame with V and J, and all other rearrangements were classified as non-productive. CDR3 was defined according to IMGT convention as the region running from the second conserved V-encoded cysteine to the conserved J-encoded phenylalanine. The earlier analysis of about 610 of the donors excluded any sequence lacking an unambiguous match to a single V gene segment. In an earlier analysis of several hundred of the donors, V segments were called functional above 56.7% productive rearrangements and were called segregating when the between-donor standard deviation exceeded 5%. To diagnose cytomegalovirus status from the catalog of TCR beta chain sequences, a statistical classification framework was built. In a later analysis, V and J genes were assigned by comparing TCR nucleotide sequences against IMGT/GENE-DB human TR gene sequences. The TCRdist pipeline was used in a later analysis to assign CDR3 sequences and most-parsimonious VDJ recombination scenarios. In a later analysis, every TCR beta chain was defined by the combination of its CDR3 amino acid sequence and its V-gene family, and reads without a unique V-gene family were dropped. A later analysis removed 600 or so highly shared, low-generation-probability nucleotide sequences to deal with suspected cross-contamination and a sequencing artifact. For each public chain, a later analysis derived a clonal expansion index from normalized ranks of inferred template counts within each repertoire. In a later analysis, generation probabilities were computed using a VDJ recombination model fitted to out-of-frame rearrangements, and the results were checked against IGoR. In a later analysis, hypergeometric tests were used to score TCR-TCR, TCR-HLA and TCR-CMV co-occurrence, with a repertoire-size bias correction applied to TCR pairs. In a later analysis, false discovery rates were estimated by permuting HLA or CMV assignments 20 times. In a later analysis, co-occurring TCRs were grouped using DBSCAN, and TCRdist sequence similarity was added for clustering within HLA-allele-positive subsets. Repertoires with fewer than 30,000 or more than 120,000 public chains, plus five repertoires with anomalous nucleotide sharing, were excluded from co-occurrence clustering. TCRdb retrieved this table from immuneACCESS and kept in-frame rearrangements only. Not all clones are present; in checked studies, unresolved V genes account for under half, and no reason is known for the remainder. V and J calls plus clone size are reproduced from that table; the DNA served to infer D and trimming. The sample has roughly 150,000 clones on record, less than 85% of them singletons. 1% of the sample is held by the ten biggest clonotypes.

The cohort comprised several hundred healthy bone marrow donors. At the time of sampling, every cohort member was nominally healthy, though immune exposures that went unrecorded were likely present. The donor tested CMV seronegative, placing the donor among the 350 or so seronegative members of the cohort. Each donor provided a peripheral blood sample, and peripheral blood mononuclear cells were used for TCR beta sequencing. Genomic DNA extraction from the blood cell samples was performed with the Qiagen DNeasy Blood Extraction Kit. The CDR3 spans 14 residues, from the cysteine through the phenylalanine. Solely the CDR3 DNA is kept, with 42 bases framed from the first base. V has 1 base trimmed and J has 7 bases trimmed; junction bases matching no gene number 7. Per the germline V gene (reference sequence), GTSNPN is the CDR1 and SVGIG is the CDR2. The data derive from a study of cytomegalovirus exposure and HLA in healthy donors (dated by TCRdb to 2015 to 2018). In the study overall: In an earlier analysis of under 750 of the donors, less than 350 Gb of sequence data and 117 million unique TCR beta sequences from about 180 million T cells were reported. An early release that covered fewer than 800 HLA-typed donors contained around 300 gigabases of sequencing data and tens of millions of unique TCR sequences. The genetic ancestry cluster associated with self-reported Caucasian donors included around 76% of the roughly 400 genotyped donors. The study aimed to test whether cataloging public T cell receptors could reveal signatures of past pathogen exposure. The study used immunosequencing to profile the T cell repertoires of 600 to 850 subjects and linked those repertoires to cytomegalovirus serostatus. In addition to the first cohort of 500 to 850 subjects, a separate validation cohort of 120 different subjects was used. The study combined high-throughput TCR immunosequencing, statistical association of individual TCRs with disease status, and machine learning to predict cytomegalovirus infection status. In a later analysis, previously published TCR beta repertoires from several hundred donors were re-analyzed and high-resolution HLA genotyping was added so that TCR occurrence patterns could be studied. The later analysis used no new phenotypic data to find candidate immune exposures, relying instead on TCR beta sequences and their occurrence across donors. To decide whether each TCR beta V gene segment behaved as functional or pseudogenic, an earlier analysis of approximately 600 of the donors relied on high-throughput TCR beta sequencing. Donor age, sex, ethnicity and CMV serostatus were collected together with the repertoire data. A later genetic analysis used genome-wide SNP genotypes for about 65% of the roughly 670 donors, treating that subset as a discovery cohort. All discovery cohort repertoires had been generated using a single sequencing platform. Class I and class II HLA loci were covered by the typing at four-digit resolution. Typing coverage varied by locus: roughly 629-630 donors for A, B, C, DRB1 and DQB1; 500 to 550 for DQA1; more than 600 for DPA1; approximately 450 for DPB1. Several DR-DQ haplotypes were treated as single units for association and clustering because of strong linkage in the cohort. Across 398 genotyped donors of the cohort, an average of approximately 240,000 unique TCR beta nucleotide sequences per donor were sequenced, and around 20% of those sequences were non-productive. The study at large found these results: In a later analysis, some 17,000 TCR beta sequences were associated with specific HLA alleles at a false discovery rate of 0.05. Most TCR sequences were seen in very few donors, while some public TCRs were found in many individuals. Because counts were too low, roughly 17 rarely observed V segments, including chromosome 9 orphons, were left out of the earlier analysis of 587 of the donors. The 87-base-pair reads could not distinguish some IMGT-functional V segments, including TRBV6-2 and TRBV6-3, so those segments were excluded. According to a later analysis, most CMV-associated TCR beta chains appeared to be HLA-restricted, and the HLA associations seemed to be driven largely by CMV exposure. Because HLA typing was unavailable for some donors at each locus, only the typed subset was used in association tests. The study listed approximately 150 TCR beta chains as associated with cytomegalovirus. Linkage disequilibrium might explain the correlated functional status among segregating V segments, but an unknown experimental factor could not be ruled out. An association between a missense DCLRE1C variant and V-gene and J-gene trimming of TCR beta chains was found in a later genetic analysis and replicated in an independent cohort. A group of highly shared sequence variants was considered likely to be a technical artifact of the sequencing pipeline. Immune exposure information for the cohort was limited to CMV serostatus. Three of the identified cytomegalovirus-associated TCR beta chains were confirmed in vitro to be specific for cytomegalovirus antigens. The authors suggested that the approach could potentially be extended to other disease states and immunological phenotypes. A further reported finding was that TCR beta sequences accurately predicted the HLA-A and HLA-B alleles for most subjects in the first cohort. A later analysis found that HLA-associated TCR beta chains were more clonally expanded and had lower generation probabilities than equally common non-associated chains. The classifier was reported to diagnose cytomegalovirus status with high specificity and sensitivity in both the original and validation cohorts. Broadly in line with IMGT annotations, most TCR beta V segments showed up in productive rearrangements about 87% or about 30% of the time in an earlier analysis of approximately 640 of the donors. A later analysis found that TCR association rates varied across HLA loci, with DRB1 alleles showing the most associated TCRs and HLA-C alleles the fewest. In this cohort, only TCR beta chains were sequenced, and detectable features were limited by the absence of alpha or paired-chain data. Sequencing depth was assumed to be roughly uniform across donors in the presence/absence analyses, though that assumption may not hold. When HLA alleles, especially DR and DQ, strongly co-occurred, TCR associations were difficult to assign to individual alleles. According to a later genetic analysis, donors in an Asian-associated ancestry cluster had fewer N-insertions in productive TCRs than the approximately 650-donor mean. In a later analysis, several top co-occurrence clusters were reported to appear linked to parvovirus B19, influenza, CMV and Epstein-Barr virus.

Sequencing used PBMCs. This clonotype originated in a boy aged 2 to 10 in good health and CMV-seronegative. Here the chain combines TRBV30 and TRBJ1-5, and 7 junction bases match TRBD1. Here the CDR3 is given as CAWSADRVGQPQHF. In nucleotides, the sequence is TGTGCCTGGAGTGCCGACAGGGTAGGACAGCCCCAGCATTTT. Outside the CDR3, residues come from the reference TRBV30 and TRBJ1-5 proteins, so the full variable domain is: SQTIHQWPATLVQPVGSPLSLECTVEGTSNPNLYWYRQAAGRGLQLLFYSVGIGQISSEVPQNLSASRPQDRQFILSSKKLLLSDSGFYLCAWSADRVGQPQHFGDGTRLSIL.